The clone carrying this TCR beta chain was counted a few times. These data belong to a study of OX40 agonist ivuxolimab in advanced cancers. Germline lookup yields CDR1 SNHLY and CDR2 FYNNEI. The CDR3 totals 12 residues. V lost 9 bases to trimming and J lost 6 bases; unmatched junction nucleotides: 8. The assay was immunoSEQ multiplex PCR, and TCRdb's table has in-frame clones only and misses some. In the table there are tens of thousands of clones, about 92% of which are singletons. The receptor was isolated from an adult with an advanced solid tumor such as melanoma, head and neck, liver or kidney cancer. This chain uses TRBV2 with TRBJ2-7; 7 bases line up with TRBD1. Sequencing used CD4+ or CD8+ T cells sorted from blood, obtained in a trial of the OX40 agonist ivuxolimab. This chain's CDR3 is CARGDRLGEQYF. CDR3 DNA: TGTGCCAGGGGGGACAGACTTGGCGAGCAGTACTTC. The full variable domain, with the rest looked up from reference TRBV2 and TRBJ2-7, is EPEVTQTPSHQVTQMGQEVILRCVPISNHLYFYWYRQILGQKVEFLVSFYNNEISEKSEIFDDQFSVERPDGSNFTLKIRSTKLEDSAMYFCARGDRLGEQYFGPGTRLTVT.